A few counts support the clone carrying this TCR beta chain. Original processing notes: Estimated nucleated cell counts came from reference gene primer amplification. Generated by immunoSEQ multiplex PCR, the TCRdb table keeps only in-frame clones and is missing some. V, J and clone size are taken as reported in that table, and D and trimming were inferred from the DNA itself. The repertoire consists of roughly 180,000 clones, with roughly 84% occurring once and the leading ten covering 10%. This entry comes from a study of blood T cell repertoires in COVID-19. Study overall: Acute and convalescent COVID-19 samples came from the United States, Italy and Spain. Nucleic acid was either cDNA or gDNA, and it came from T cells, B-cell-depleted T cells, or PBMCs.

CDR3 size: 12 residues. V lost 2 bases and J lost 9, with 10 bases in between. CDR1 MNHEY and CDR2 SVGAGI come from the germline V gene. This TCR was recovered from a woman of 80 years or more with active or convalescent COVID-19. Sequenced: peripheral blood. The V call is TRBV6-5, the J call TRBJ1-2; D gene unclear. The CDR3 spells CASSYRAGSYTF. The DNA of the CDR3 is TGTGCCAGCAGTTACCGGGCGGGAAGCTACACCTTC.